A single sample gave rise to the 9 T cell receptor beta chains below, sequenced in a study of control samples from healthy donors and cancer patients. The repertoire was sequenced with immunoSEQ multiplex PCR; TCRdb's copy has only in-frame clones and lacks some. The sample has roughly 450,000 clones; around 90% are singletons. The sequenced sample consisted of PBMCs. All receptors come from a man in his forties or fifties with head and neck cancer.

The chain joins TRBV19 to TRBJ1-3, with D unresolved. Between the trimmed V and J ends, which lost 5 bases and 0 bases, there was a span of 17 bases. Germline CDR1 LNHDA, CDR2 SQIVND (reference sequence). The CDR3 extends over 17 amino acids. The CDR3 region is CASSLSDARSSGNTIYF. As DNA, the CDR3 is TGTGCCAGTAGTCTTAGTGACGCCCGTAGCTCTGGAAACACCATATATTTT. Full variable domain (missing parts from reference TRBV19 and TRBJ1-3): DGGITQSPKYLFRKEGQNVTLSCEQNLNHDAMYWYRQDPGQGLRLIYYSQIVNDFQKGDIAEGYSVSREKKESFPLTVTSAQKNPTAFYLCASSLSDARSSGNTIYFGEGSWLTVV.

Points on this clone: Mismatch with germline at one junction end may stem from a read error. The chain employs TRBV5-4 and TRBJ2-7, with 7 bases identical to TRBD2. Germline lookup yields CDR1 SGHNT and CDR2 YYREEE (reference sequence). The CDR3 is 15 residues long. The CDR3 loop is CASSPGEGLSNEQYF. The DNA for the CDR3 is TGTGCCAGCAGCCCCGGGGAGGGCCTCTCCAACGAGCAGTACTTC.

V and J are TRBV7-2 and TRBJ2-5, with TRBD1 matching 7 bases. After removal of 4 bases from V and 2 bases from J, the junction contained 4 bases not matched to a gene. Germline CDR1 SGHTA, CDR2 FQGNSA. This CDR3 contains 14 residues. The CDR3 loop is CASSSQGQQETQYF. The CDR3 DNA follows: TGTGCCAGCAGCTCCCAGGGACAGCAAGAGACCCAGTACTTC.

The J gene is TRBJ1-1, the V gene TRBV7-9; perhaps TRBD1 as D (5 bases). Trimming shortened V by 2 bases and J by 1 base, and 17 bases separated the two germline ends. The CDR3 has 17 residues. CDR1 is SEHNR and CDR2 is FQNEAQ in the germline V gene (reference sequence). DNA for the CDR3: TGTGCCAGCAGCTTAAGGCCAGAGAACAGGCCGAACACTGAAGCTTTCTTT. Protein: CASSLRPENRPNTEAFF.

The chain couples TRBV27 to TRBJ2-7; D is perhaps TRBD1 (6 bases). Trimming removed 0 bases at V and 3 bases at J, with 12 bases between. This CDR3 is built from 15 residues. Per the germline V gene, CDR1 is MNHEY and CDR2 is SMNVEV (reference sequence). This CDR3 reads CASSLSRQGRYEQYF. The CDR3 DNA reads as TGTGCCAGCAGTTTATCTAGGCAGGGGCGCTACGAGCAGTACTTC.

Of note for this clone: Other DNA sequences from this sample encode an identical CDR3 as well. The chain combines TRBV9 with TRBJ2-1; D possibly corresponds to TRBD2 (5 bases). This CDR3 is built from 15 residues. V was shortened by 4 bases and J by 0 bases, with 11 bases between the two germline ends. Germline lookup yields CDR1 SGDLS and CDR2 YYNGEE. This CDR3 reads CASSSSGSSYNEQFF. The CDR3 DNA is TGTGCCAGCAGCTCGAGCGGAAGCTCCTACAATGAGCAGTTCTTC.

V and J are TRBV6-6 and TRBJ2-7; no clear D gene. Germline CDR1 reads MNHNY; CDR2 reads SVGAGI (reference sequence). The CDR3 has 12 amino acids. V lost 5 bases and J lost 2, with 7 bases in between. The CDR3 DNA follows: TGTGCCAGCAGTAACCCGGCCTACGAGCAGTACTTC. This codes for CASSNPAYEQYF.

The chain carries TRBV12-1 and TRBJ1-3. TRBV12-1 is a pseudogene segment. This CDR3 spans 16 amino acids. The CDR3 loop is CASSFVGGSSGNTIYF. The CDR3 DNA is TGTGCCAGCAGCTTTGTTGGTGGAAGCTCTGGAAACACCATATATTTT.

This CDR3 is CSASYRELAEAFF. The CDR3 region has the DNA TGCAGTGCTAGTTACAGGGAGTTGGCTGAAGCTTTCTTT. The chain combines TRBV20-1 with TRBJ1-1, with D maybe TRBD1 (6 bases). The CDR3 is 13 amino acids. CDR1 and CDR2 from the germline V gene are DFQATT and SNEGSKA (reference sequence). V lost 3 bases to trimming and J lost 6 bases, with 14 bases between them.